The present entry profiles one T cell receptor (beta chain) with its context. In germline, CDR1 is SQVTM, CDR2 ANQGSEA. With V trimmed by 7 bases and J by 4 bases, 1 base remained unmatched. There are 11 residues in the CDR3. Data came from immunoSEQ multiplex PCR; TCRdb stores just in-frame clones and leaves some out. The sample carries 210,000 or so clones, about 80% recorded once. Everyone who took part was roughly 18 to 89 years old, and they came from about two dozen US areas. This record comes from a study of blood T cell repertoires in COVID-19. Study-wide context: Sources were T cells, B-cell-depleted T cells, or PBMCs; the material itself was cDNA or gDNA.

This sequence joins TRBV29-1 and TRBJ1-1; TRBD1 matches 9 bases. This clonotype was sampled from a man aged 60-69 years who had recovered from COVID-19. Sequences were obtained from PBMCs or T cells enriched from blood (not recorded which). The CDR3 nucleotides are TGCAGCGCGGACAGGGGCACTGAAGCTTTCTTT. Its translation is CSADRGTEAFF.